The present T cell receptor (beta chain) was sequenced within a study of technical replicates of blood from a few donors. Some clones are missing from TCRdb's copy, which holds only in-frame ones; the method was immunoSEQ multiplex PCR. Of 75,000 to 85,000 clones listed, approximately 75% are singletons. Germline values: CDR1 SQVTM, CDR2 ANQGSEA. The CDR3 runs to 11 residues. Losses at the gene ends were 7 bases for V and 8 bases for J; bases not matched to a gene: 7. The clonotype was recovered from a human donor in good health. Some clones in this sample may be carry-over from other donors' samples. The chain recombines TRBV29-1 with TRBJ1-2; 7 bases fit TRBD1. Sequencing was performed on PBMCs. The CDR3 reads CSATTGDGYTF. CDR3 DNA sequence: TGCAGCGCCACAACAGGGGACGGCTACACCTTC.